This T cell receptor beta chain derives from a study of blood T cell repertoires in COVID-19. Study information: From T cells, B-cell-depleted T cells, or PBMCs came the material, which was cDNA or gDNA.

How the authors handled the data: Amplifying reference gene primers gave estimates of nucleated cell counts. Clones were sequenced by immunoSEQ multiplex PCR, and TCRdb holds only the in-frame ones, with some missing. The V and J calls and clone size were taken over from that table, and D and trimming were inferred from the DNA. This sample yields about 67,000 clones, of which approximately 87% are seen a single time; just under 4.5% belongs to the top ten. Germline assignment: CDR1 MNHEY and CDR2 SVGAGI. This CDR3 has 13 residues. The germline V and J ends were trimmed by 6 bases and 0 bases, with 8 bases remaining between them.

The sample comprised peripheral blood. The rearrangement links TRBV6-5 to TRBJ1-2; D is ambiguous. The source of this sequence is a man aged 50-60 years with active COVID-19. CDR3 in DNA: TGTGCCAGCAGAACTTTCGCTAACTATGGCTACACCTTC. It encodes CASRTFANYGYTF.